Shown below are 2 T cell receptor beta chains from a single sample sequenced in a study of cytomegalovirus exposure and HLA in healthy donors. Some clones are missing from TCRdb's copy, which holds only in-frame ones; the method was immunoSEQ multiplex PCR. In the table there are 250,000 to 400,000 clones, roughly 87% of which are singletons. The sequenced material came from PBMCs. All receptors come from a man aged 25-40 years in good health and CMV-seronegative.

This sequence joins TRBV5-1 and TRBJ2-7; possibly TRBD2 for D (5 bases). V was pared by 0 bases and J by 2 bases, with 15 bases between. Germline CDR1 is SGHRS and CDR2 is YFSETQ. This CDR3 comprises 16 residues. In DNA form, the CDR3 reads TGCGCCAGCAGCTTGGTGGGCGGGTCGGGTACCTACGAGCAGTACTTC. It specifies CASSLVGGSGTYEQYF.

The rearrangement joins TRBV6-5 to TRBJ2-7; D not certain. Germline CDR1 MNHEY, CDR2 SVGAGI. CDR3 length: 12 residues. Trimming pared 0 bases from V and 3 bases from J, leaving 3 bases between. CDR3 sequence: CASSYSHYEQYF. The CDR3 bases are TGTGCCAGCAGTTACTCACACTACGAGCAGTACTTC.